Reported below is one T cell receptor beta chain. This record belongs to a study of blood T cell repertoires in COVID-19. Background on the study: Samples came from the United States, Italy and Spain, spanning acute and convalescent COVID-19. Sources were T cells, B-cell-depleted T cells, or PBMCs; the material itself was cDNA or gDNA.

The germline V gene has CDR1 DFQATT and CDR2 SNEGSKA (reference sequence). This CDR3 has 11 amino acids. V was cut by 2 bases and J by 8 bases, with 9 bases left in between. Clones were sequenced by immunoSEQ multiplex PCR, and TCRdb holds only the in-frame ones, with some missing. Of approximately 250,000 clones in the sample, roughly 88% are singletons; the top ten hold 2.5%. Living in 24 US areas, the participants were between about 18 and 95 years of age. Participants were placed into cohorts based on the clinical history they reported. V and J are TRBV20-1 and TRBJ1-1; D remains unclear. The clonotype comes from a woman between 40 and 55 years old with acute COVID-19. The sequenced material came from PBMCs or T cells enriched from blood (not recorded which). CDR3 sequence reads: CSARRSLEAFF. DNA of the CDR3: TGCAGTGCTAGACGGTCACTCGAAGCTTTCTTT.